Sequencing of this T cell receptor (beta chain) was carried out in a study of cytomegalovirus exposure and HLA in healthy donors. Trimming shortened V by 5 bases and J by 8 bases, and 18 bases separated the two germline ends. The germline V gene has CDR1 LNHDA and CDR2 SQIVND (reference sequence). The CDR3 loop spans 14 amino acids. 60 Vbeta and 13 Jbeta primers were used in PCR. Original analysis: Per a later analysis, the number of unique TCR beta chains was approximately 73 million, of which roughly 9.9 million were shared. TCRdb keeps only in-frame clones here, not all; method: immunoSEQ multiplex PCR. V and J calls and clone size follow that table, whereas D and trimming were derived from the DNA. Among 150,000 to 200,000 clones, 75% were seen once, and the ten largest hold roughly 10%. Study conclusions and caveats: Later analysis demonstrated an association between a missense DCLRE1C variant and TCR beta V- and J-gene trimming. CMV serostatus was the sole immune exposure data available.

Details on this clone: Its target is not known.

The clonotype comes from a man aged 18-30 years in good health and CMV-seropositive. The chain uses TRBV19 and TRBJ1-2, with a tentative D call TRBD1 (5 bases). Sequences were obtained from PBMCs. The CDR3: CASSLLGRVSGYTF. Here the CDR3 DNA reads TGTGCCAGTAGTCTCCTAGGCAGGGTCAGCGGCTACACCTTC.